These T cell receptor beta chains were read from a single sample in a study of blood T cell repertoires in COVID-19. TCRdb's table, derived via immunoSEQ multiplex PCR, lists solely in-frame clones and lacks some. The table lists about 120,000 clones, approximately 87% of them singletons. The sample consisted of peripheral blood. The receptors shown here come from a woman aged 45-60 years with acute or convalescent COVID-19. Both conserved end residues are part of each CDR3. D genes are given only for firm matches. Size values are once, few and many counts, or a class for expanded clones, and some rows have none.

CDR3 protein	CDR3 DNA	V gene	J gene	clone size	D gene
CAISEEAETQYF	TGTGCCATCAGTGAAGAGGCGGAGACCCAGTACTTC	TRBV10-3	TRBJ2-5	NA	NA
CASSGSTGYSGNTIYF	TGTGCCAGCAGCGGGTCGACAGGATACTCTGGAAACACCATATATTTT	TRBV9	TRBJ1-3	NA	NA
CSVDGGGDIQYF	TGCAGCGTTGATGGCGGGGGGGACATTCAGTACTTC	TRBV29-1	TRBJ2-4	NA	TRBD2
CSVAGGSLTSGSYEQYF	TGCAGCGTTGCTGGAGGGTCATTGACTAGCGGGAGCTACGAGCAGTACTTC	TRBV29-1	TRBJ2-7	NA	TRBD2
CASSLGAGGPNQPQHF	TGTGCCAGCAGCTTAGGGGCAGGGGGCCCCAATCAGCCCCAGCATTTT	TRBV7-9	TRBJ1-5	NA	TRBD1
CASSRTSASYNSPLHF	TGTGCCAGCAGCCGGACATCGGCGAGTTATAATTCACCCCTCCACTTT	TRBV5-6	TRBJ1-6	few	NA
CASSPRAGAQETQYF	TGTGCCAGCAGTCCAAGGGCGGGGGCACAAGAGACCCAGTACTTC	TRBV27	TRBJ2-5	NA	NA
CASRTSTGGNEKLFF	TGTGCCAGCAGAACAAGTACAGGGGGAAATGAAAAACTGTTTTTT	TRBV6-5	TRBJ1-4	once	TRBD1
CASSLGERDEQYF	TGTGCCAGCAGCTTAGGTGAGAGGGACGAGCAGTACTTC	TRBV7-9	TRBJ2-7	few	NA
CASSQGTGGLYDGYTF	TGTGCCAGCAGCCAAGGGACAGGGGGCCTATACGATGGCTACACCTTC	TRBV3-1/TRBV3-2	TRBJ1-2	NA	TRBD1
CASSWSAEGYTF	TGCGCCAGCAGTTGGTCCGCGGAGGGCTACACCTTC	TRBV5-1	TRBJ1-2	NA	NA
CASSRTAISTDTQYF	TGCGCCAGCAGCCGGACAGCCATTAGCACAGATACGCAGTATTTT	TRBV5-1	TRBJ2-3	NA	NA
CASSYSSGRDTEAFF	TGTGCCAGCAGTTACTCCTCTGGGCGGGACACTGAAGCTTTCTTT	TRBV6-6	TRBJ1-1	NA	NA
CASSPGTRSGYTF	TGTGCCAGCAGCCCCGGGACACGAAGTGGCTACACCTTC	TRBV9	TRBJ1-2	NA	NA